One sample yielded the 24 T cell receptor beta chains listed below, sequenced in a study of blood T cells in healthy people across ages. Primed by a sample-barcoded 5' primer and a J-beta primer mix, a second PCR proceeded for 7 to 11 cycles. One entry per CDR3 protein results from TCRdb running MiXCR on the 5' RACE reads. Of 750,000 to 1,000,000 distinct CDR3 sequences listed, about 29% are singletons. The same data also went into a second study, on T cells of mothers and their children.

The sample taken for sequencing was blood. The receptors shown here come from a woman aged 35 to 49 in good health.

The chain uses TRBV2 and TRBJ1-2; D gene ambiguous. Germline-derived CDR1 and CDR2 are SNHLY and FYNNEI. The CDR3 loop spans 9 amino acids. Deletions cut 8 bases from V and 7 bases from J, with 5 bases between. The CDR3 region is CASGFGYTF. CDR3 DNA sequence: TGTGCCAGCGGGTTTGGCTACACCTTC.

This clonotype has more than one count but fewer than ten. The J gene is TRBJ2-4, the V gene TRBV28; TRBD1 matches at 9 bases. Per germline, CDR1 MDHEN and CDR2 SYDVKM. The length of the CDR3 is 12 residues. V lost 8 bases and J lost 9; bases outside the gene matches: 5. Written as DNA, the CDR3 is TGTGCCAGCGGGACAGGGCAGGTCATTCAGTACTTC. This sequence encodes CASGTGQVIQYF.

This sequence joins TRBV2 and TRBJ2-3, with 8 bases aligning to TRBD2. This CDR3 comprises 14 residues. Germline lookup yields CDR1 SNHLY and CDR2 FYNNEI. V trimming: 5 bases; J trimming: 4 bases; junction bases outside the gene matches: 5. This CDR3 is CASSWTSTPDTQYF. CDR3 DNA sequence: TGTGCCAGCAGTTGGACTAGCACCCCAGATACGCAGTATTTT.

V usage is TRBV7-8 and J usage is TRBJ2-1, with TRBD1 identical over 8 bases. V shed 2 bases and J 9 bases; nucleotides not matched to a gene: 15. Germline CDR1 reads SGHVS; CDR2 reads FQNEAQ. The CDR3 extends over 17 amino acids. For the CDR3, the DNA is TGTGCCAGCAGCTTATTCGGCGTTGGTCAGGGGGCGAGTGAGCAGTTCTTC. This codes for CASSLFGVGQGASEQFF.

The V call is TRBV6-1, the J call TRBJ2-1, with 12 bases matching TRBD2. The CDR3 is made up of 15 amino acids. The germline CDR1 and CDR2 sequences are MNHNS and SASEGT. After removal of 6 bases from V and 3 bases from J, the junction contained 3 bases not matched to a gene. DNA for the CDR3: TGTGCCAGCAGATTGACTAGCGGGGGCTACAATGAGCAGTTCTTC. It translates to CASRLTSGGYNEQFF.

The chain recombines TRBV7-2 with TRBJ2-3; no clear D. The germline gives CDR1 SGHTA, CDR2 FQGNSA. V dropped 2 bases and J dropped 0 bases, with 12 bases sitting between them. The CDR3 consists of 16 residues. The CDR3 sequence is CASSLMVGISTDTQYF. The CDR3 region has the DNA TGTGCCAGCAGCTTAATGGTGGGGATTAGCACAGATACGCAGTATTTT.

This clonotype was seen a few times. The chain links TRBV12-3 or TRBV12-4 to TRBJ1-2; weak D call: TRBD1 (5 bases). The CDR3 is 13 residues long. Trimming left V 6 bases short and J 4 bases short, with 12 bases between. The CDR3 coding sequence is TGTGCCAGCAGCCCACAGGAGAGCTATGGCTACACCTTC. Translating it yields CASSPQESYGYTF.

About this clonotype: This may be a read error: a much more frequent sequence differs by one nucleotide. CDR3 sequence: CAISATTQGGEQYF. The CDR3 region has the DNA TGTGCCATCAGTGCAACAACCCAGGGTGGCGAGCAGTACTTC. This chain joins TRBV10-3 and TRBJ2-5; possible D gene TRBD1, 5 bases. The J call may be faulty, since TRBJ2-7 better matches the DNA end. This CDR3 has 14 amino acids. The germline gives CDR1 ENHRY, CDR2 SYGVKD.

V and J are TRBV7-8 and TRBJ1-4, with a tentative D call TRBD1 (5 bases). The V gene lost 7 bases and the J gene lost 0 bases, with 12 bases spanning the gap. Germline V CDR1 and CDR2: SGHVS, FQNEAQ. This CDR3 spans 15 amino acids. The CDR3 protein is CASTRGGATNEKLFF. The CDR3 DNA reads TGTGCCAGCACCCGGGGGGGTGCAACTAATGAAAAACTGTTTTTT.

This clonotype was counted a single time. The chain recombines TRBV11-2 with TRBJ2-1, with 10 bases that match TRBD1. The J call may be wrong; the DNA end is better matched by TRBJ2-7. CDR1 and CDR2 from the germline V gene are SGHAT and FQNNGV. The CDR3 is 15 amino acids. The CDR3 is CASSLDRGDYNEQYF. CDR3 sequence (DNA): TGTGCCAGCAGCTTGGACAGGGGGGACTACAATGAGCAGTACTTC.

Worth noting for this clonotype: At one of its ends the junction is not consistent with the germline gene, which may arise from a read error. This sequence joins TRBV12-3 or TRBV12-4 and TRBJ2-3; D not resolved. The CDR3 runs to 14 residues. CDR3: CASSLRMGTDTQYF. CDR3 coding DNA: TGTGCCAGCAGTTTGAGGATGGGCACAGATACGCAATATTTT.

This clonotype showed up just a few times. One junction end does not reproduce the germline sequence, and a read error may be involved. The chain carries TRBV29-1 and TRBJ2-2; 8 bases match TRBD2. The length of the CDR3 is 14 residues. Per germline, CDR1 SQVTM and CDR2 ANQGSEA. CDR3 residues: CSVGKRGNTGERFF. The DNA for the CDR3 is TGCAGCGTTGGGAAGCGGGGGAACACCGGGGAGCGGTTTTTT.

This clonotype was seen only a few times. The J gene is TRBJ1-5, the V gene TRBV18, with a tentative D call TRBD1 (6 bases). CDR1 KGHSH and CDR2 LQKENI come from the germline V gene. The CDR3 covers 14 residues. Trimming removed 3 bases from V and 3 bases from J, with 9 bases in between. The CDR3 loop is CASSPQGINQPQHF. The CDR3 DNA reads TGTGCCAGCTCACCTCAGGGGATCAATCAGCCCCAGCATTTT.

The chain recombines TRBV20-1 with TRBJ1-1; TRBD1 matches at 7 bases. V lost 5 bases and J lost 1; bases outside the gene matches: 1. Germline lookup yields CDR1 DFQATT and CDR2 SNEGSKA (reference sequence). CDR3 length: 12 residues. CDR3 in DNA: TGCAGTGCTGCAGGGGGGAACACTGAAGCTTTCTTT. Protein: CSAAGGNTEAFF.

The gene calls are TRBV12-3 or TRBV12-4 and TRBJ1-1; D unresolved. The CDR3 sequence is 14 residues long. Trimming stripped 4 bases from V and 6 bases from J, with 15 bases between. The CDR3: CASSSRVRDAEAFF. The CDR3 coding sequence is TGTGCCAGCAGTTCGAGGGTCCGTGACGCTGAAGCTTTCTTT.

The chain joins TRBV28 to TRBJ2-1, with 12 bases that match TRBD2. CDR3 length equals 18 residues. The trim removed 2 bases at V and 9 bases at J, leaving 14 bases unmatched. Germline CDR1 reads MDHEN; CDR2 reads SYDVKM. The CDR3, as DNA: TGTGCCAGCAGTTTACTAGCGGGGGGGAAATCCGAGTGGGGTGAGCAGTTCTTC. Its translation is CASSLLAGGKSEWGEQFF.

This clonotype was counted between two and nine times. The chain carries TRBV18 and TRBJ2-5, with D possibly matching TRBD1 (5 bases). This CDR3 comprises 14 residues. The germline V and J ends were trimmed by 6 bases and 0 bases, with 11 bases remaining between them. Germline V CDR1 and CDR2: KGHSH, LQKENI. The CDR3 protein is CASSPDRYQETQYF. DNA for the CDR3: TGTGCCAGCTCCCCAGACAGATACCAAGAGACCCAGTACTTC.

The CDR3 coding sequence is TGTGCCAGCAGCCTGGGGAGGAGTTATGAAGCTTTCTTT. It codes for CASSLGRSYEAFF. The rearrangement joins TRBV7-2 to TRBJ1-1; D unresolved. Germline V gene sequence: CDR1 SGHTA, CDR2 FQGNSA. There are 13 residues in the CDR3. Trimming removed 5 bases from V and 7 bases from J, with 14 bases in between.

This chain joins TRBV28 and TRBJ1-3, with a tentative D call TRBD1 (6 bases). The CDR3 has 14 residues. The germline V gene encodes CDR1 MDHEN and CDR2 SYDVKM. V shed 7 bases and J shed 2 bases, with 12 bases lying between them. CDR3: CASNVRTAGNTIYF. In DNA form, the CDR3 reads TGTGCCAGCAACGTAAGGACAGCTGGAAACACCATATATTTT.

This chain uses TRBV29-1 with TRBJ2-1; TRBD2 aligns across 7 bases. Per the germline V gene, CDR1 is SQVTM and CDR2 is ANQGSEA. This CDR3 region has 12 residues. Trimming cost V 6 bases and J 10 bases; bases outside gene matches: 9. CDR3 loop: CSVRTRSGEQFF. DNA of the CDR3: TGCAGCGTCCGGACTAGATCAGGCGAGCAGTTCTTC.

In its sample, this clonotype was seen many times. The V call is TRBV20-1, the J call TRBJ2-7; TRBD1 aligns across 7 bases. Germline V gene data show CDR1 as DFQATT and CDR2 as SNEGSKA (reference sequence). The trim removed 5 bases at V and 6 bases at J, leaving 7 bases unmatched. The CDR3 length is 12 residues. CDR3 DNA: TGCAGTGCTGACGGGACAGACGCCGAGCAGTACTTC. Protein: CSADGTDAEQYF.

In the case of this clonotype: A much larger clone differs by one base, so this may be a read error. The rearrangement uses TRBV20-1 and TRBJ2-4, with unresolved D. Deletions cut 2 bases from V and 13 bases from J, with 12 bases between. Germline V gene data show CDR1 as DFQATT and CDR2 as SNEGSKA (reference sequence). CDR3 length: 11 residues. The CDR3 region is CSARKFNEQYF. The DNA for the CDR3 is TGCAGTGCTAGAAAGTTTAATGAGCAGTACTTC.

The rearrangement uses TRBV29-1 and TRBJ1-1; 10 bases are shared with TRBD1. Germline V gives CDR1 SQVTM, CDR2 ANQGSEA. The CDR3 sequence is 14 residues long. The junction had 6 bases not matched to a gene; V was cut back by 5 bases and J by 3 bases. CDR3 loop: CSVLPGQGYTEAFF. The CDR3 DNA sequence: TGCAGCGTTCTCCCGGGACAGGGGTACACTGAAGCTTTCTTT.

With respect to this clonotype: The junction departs from the called germline gene at one end, perhaps through a read error. This chain uses TRBV5-1 with TRBJ2-3; D not certain. The germline V gene has CDR1 SGHRS and CDR2 YFSETQ. This CDR3 has 14 amino acids. The CDR3, as DNA: TGCGCCAGCGGTCCACTCAGTAGCACAGATATGCAGTATTTT. It specifies CASGPLSSTDMQYF.